The TCR beta chain under discussion was sequenced for a study of blood T cell repertoires in COVID-19. In the study overall: Sites in the United States, Italy and Spain provided acute and convalescent COVID-19 samples. T cells, B-cell-depleted T cells, or PBMCs supplied cDNA or gDNA.

The CDR3 sequence is 15 residues long. CDR1 MNHNY and CDR2 SVGAGI come from the germline V gene (reference sequence). V shed 4 bases and J shed 1 base, with 13 bases lying between them. Per the study methods: Cell counts per sample came from amplifying reference gene primers. Using immunoSEQ multiplex PCR, the repertoire was profiled, and TCRdb retains in-frame clones only, with some absent. V and J calls and clone size are as listed in that table; D and trimming were resolved from the DNA. The sample lists roughly 260,000 clones, around nine tenths occurring once. Sequenced input: peripheral blood. This receptor was taken from a man between 35 and 55 years old who had recovered from COVID-19. The J gene is TRBJ1-1, the V gene TRBV6-6; perhaps TRBD1 as D (6 bases). The CDR3 region has the DNA TGTGCCAGCAGTTCTTCCGGACAGACGAACACTGAAGCTTTCTTT. Translation: CASSSSGQTNTEAFF.